The 17 T cell receptor beta chains below come from one sample, sequenced in a study of T-cell reconstitution after alpha-beta-depleted transplantation in children. TCRbeta library construction was performed incorporating unique molecular identifiers. Using its own MiXCR run on the PCR reads, TCRdb lists one record per CDR3 protein. The sample carries 200,000 to 250,000 distinct CDR3 sequences, 7.5% to 9.5% recorded once. Sequencing was performed on PBMCs, mostly from graft donor cells, taken 180 days after TCRalphabeta/CD19-depleted stem cell transplant. These TCRs come from a male patient between 5 and 17 years old who had a stem cell transplant for acute lymphoblastic leukemia, so the T cells may come from the graft donor.

This clonotype was found many times. The genes are TRBV27 and TRBJ1-3; D unresolved. CDR3 length equals 13 residues. In germline, CDR1 is MNHEY, CDR2 SMNVEV (reference sequence). V was clipped by 5 bases and J by 1 base, with 6 bases between them. CDR3: CASSLASGNTIYF. The CDR3 DNA reads TGTGCCAGCAGTCTCGCTTCTGGAAACACCATATATTTT.

This clonotype showed up many times. The chain recombines TRBV7-9 with TRBJ2-7, with 7 bases that match TRBD1. There are 13 residues in the CDR3. Unmatched junction bases numbered 1, after V lost 5 bases and J lost 0 bases. Per germline, CDR1 SEHNR and CDR2 FQNEAQ (reference sequence). The CDR3 DNA reads as TGTGCCAGCAGCCGGGACAGCTCCTACGAGCAGTACTTC. Translated, it gives CASSRDSSYEQYF. Drawing the rest from reference TRBV7-9 and TRBJ2-7, the complete variable domain is DTGVSQNPRHKITKRGQNVTFRCDPISEHNRLYWYRQTLGQGPEFLTYFQNEAQLEKSRLLSDRFSAERPKGSFSTLEIQRTEQGDSAMYLCASSRDSSYEQYFGPGTRLTVT.

This clonotype has ten or more counts. V and J are TRBV29-1 and TRBJ2-1, with D uncertain. The CDR3 is 14 amino acids. From germline, CDR1 is SQVTM and CDR2 ANQGSEA. Trimming removed 4 bases from V and 3 bases from J, with 13 bases in between. The CDR3 loop reads CSVVRRDDYNEQFF. As DNA, the CDR3 is TGCAGCGTTGTCCGTAGGGATGACTACAATGAGCAGTTCTTC.

This clonotype has only a few counts. This sequence joins TRBV7-2 and TRBJ2-3, with D possibly TRBD2 on 5 matching bases. Looked up from germline, CDR1 is SGHTA and CDR2 is FQGNSA. CDR3 length: 13 amino acids. V lost 5 bases and J 3 bases, leaving 9 bases between the germline ends. CDR3 bases: TGTGCCAGCAGCCAAACTAGGACAGATACGCAGTATTTT. Its translation: CASSQTRTDTQYF. Drawing the rest from reference TRBV7-2 and TRBJ2-3, the complete variable domain is GAGVSQSPSNKVTEKGKDVELRCDPISGHTALYWYRQSLGQGLEFLIYFQGNSAPDKSGLPSDRFSAERTGGSVSTLTIQRTQQEDSAVYLCASSQTRTDTQYFGPGTRLTVL.

This clonotype appeared many times. The rearrangement joins TRBV18 to TRBJ2-1; TRBD1 aligns across 7 bases. Trimming removed 0 bases from V and 8 bases from J; junction bases left unmatched: 1. The CDR3 is 13 residues long. The germline CDR1 and CDR2 sequences are KGHSH and LQKENI. CDR3 nucleotide sequence: TGTGCCAGCTCACCACCCCAGGGGGATGAGCAGTTCTTC. It is translated as CASSPPQGDEQFF.

There are many counts of this clonotype. This chain joins TRBV29-1 and TRBJ1-1; D may be TRBD1 (5 bases). Germline V gene sequence: CDR1 SQVTM, CDR2 ANQGSEA. V shed 2 bases and J shed 5 bases, with 18 bases lying between them. The CDR3 spans 15 residues. The CDR3 region has the DNA TGCAGCGTTGAACCGGGGCACGTCACAAGGACTGAAGCTTTCTTT. This gives the protein CSVEPGHVTRTEAFF.

This clonotype has at least ten counts. The chain couples TRBV12-1 to TRBJ2-1; the table's D call TRBD2 went unverified against the DNA. TRBV12-1 is a known pseudogene. The CDR3 is made up of 14 amino acids. CDR3 region: CASSLASPRYEQFF. CDR3 DNA sequence: TGTGCCAGCAGCTTGGCTAGCCCTAGGTATGAGCAGTTCTTC.

At least ten counts were recorded for this clonotype. This chain links TRBV7-3 with TRBJ1-3, with D possibly TRBD1 on 5 matching bases. V lost 2 bases, J lost 2 bases, and 10 bases lay in between. This CDR3 has 15 amino acids. Germline CDR1 SGHTA, CDR2 FQGTGA. CDR3 sequence: CASSLLGGTGNTIYF. For the CDR3, the DNA is TGTGCCAGCAGCTTATTGGGGGGTACTGGAAACACCATATATTTT. Combining the CDR3 with reference TRBV7-3 and TRBJ1-3 gives the whole variable domain GAGVSQTPSNKVTEKGKYVELRCDPISGHTALYWYRQSLGQGPEFLIYFQGTGAADDSGLPNDRFFAVRPEGSVSTLKIQRTERGDSAVYLCASSLLGGTGNTIYFGEGSWLTVV.

This clonotype was found many times. This rearrangement joins TRBV20-1 to TRBJ1-1, with D unresolved. Trimming took off 6 bases at V and 1 base at J, with 6 bases between the two ends. CDR1 is DFQATT and CDR2 is SNEGSKA in the germline V gene (reference sequence). This CDR3 has 11 amino acids. CDR3: CSAPGNTEAFF. The CDR3 DNA is TGCAGTGCGCCCGGGAACACTGAAGCTTTCTTT.

This clonotype was found many times. The rearrangement joins TRBV4-1 to TRBJ2-3, with 7 bases fitting TRBD1. V shed 4 bases and J 2 bases; nucleotides not matched to a gene: 15. Germline CDR1 is MGHRA and CDR2 is YSYEKL. There are 18 residues in the CDR3. CDR3 residues: CASSRISSNRGFTDTQYF. CDR3 sequence (DNA): TGCGCCAGCAGCCGGATCTCCTCAAACAGGGGTTTCACAGATACGCAGTATTTT.

This clonotype was seen ten or more times. The chain employs TRBV2 and TRBJ1-5, with D hard to call. Germline CDR1 is SNHLY and CDR2 is FYNNEI. V gave up 4 bases and J gave up 6 bases, with 10 bases separating them. This CDR3 comprises 13 residues. For the CDR3, the DNA is TGTGCCAGCAGTGCTAGAATTAGTCAGCCCCAGCATTTT. Translated, it gives CASSARISQPQHF.

This clonotype showed up many times. The chain joins TRBV7-3 to TRBJ2-2; D is perhaps TRBD2 (5 bases). Germline assignment: CDR1 SGHTA and CDR2 FQGTGA. The CDR3 extends over 14 amino acids. Trimming removed 1 base at V and 5 bases at J, with 8 bases between. The CDR3 DNA follows: TGTGCCAGCAGCTTAATCCGAGGGACCGGGGAGCTGTTTTTT. Translation gives CASSLIRGTGELFF.

This clonotype was detected ten times or more. The chain carries TRBV20-1 and TRBJ1-5; TRBD1 is a possible D gene (5 bases). This CDR3 has 15 amino acids. Looked up from germline, CDR1 is DFQATT and CDR2 is SNEGSKA (reference sequence). V shed 4 bases and J shed 3 bases, with 16 bases lying between them. The CDR3 is CSATQASGNNQPQHF. In DNA form, the CDR3 reads TGCAGTGCTACTCAAGCCTCAGGGAACAATCAGCCCCAGCATTTT.

There are a few counts of this clonotype. This sequence joins TRBV2 and TRBJ1-2; 7 positions match TRBD1. The CDR3 contains 15 residues. Germline V gene sequence: CDR1 SNHLY, CDR2 FYNNEI. The V segment lost 5 bases and the J segment 4 bases; nucleotides outside the gene matches: 10. This CDR3 reads CASSTNRGLGYGYTF. The CDR3 coding sequence is TGTGCCAGCAGTACGAACAGGGGCCTTGGCTATGGCTACACCTTC.

This clonotype was counted ten times or more. This chain links TRBV7-2 with TRBJ2-1; the D gene is possibly TRBD2 (6 bases). Germline CDR1 SGHTA, CDR2 FQGNSA. The CDR3 sequence is 14 residues long. Trimming removed 7 bases at V and 5 bases at J, with 15 bases between. Here the CDR3 DNA reads TGTGCCAGCATCGGGGGTTACTGGGACAATGAGCAGTTCTTC. Encoded protein: CASIGGYWDNEQFF.

This clonotype was detected only once. This sequence may be a read error, since a much larger clone differs from it by one base. The chain links TRBV12-3 or TRBV12-4 to TRBJ1-5; D is uncertain. V was cut by 9 bases and J by 3 bases, with 15 bases left in between. This CDR3 spans 14 amino acids. The CDR3 here is CARSKHKDNQPQHF. Here the CDR3 DNA reads TGTGCCAGGAGTAAACACAAGGACAATCAGCCCCAGCATTTT.

This clonotype was seen at least ten times. The gene calls are TRBV20-1 and TRBJ2-4; D remains unclear. The CDR3 totals 15 residues. The ends were cut back, 0 bases at V and 0 bases at J, with 9 bases in the middle. CDR1 is DFQATT, CDR2 SNEGSKA, per germline (reference sequence). This CDR3 reads CSAREGRLAKNIQYF. The CDR3 DNA is TGCAGTGCTAGAGAGGGTCGTTTAGCCAAAAACATTCAGTACTTC.